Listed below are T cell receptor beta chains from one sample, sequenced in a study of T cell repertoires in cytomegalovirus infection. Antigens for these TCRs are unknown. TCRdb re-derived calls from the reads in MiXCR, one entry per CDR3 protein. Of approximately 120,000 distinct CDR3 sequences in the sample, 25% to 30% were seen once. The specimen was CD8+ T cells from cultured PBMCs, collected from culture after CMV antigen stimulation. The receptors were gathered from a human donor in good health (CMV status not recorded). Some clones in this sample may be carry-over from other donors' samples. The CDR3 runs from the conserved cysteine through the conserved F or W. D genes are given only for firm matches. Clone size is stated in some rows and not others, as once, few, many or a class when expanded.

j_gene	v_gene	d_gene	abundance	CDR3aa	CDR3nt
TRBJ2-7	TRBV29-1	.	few	CSVEDPAVPYEQYF	TGCAGCGTTGAAGATCCCGCGGTCCCCTACGAGCAGTACTTC
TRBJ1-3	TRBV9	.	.	CASSVGGFSGNTIYF	TGTGCCAGCAGCGTTGGCGGATTCTCTGGAAACACCATATATTTT
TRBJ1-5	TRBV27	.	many	CASSLTGRGYQPQHF	TGTGCCAGCAGTTTAACAGGGAGGGGGTATCAGCCCCAGCATTTT
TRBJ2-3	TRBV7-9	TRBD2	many	CASSHGAGGPDTDTQYF	TGTGCCAGCAGCCACGGGGCGGGGGGGCCAGACACAGATACGCAGTATTTT
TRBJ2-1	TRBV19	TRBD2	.	CASSIQSSGGYNEQFF	TGTGCCAGTAGTATACAGTCTAGCGGGGGCTACAATGAGCAGTTCTTC
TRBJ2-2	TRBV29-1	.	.	CSALKPDTGELFF	TGCAGCGCCCTGAAGCCGGACACCGGGGAGCTGTTTTTT
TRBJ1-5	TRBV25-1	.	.	CASSDRTGVQPQHF	TGTGCCAGCAGTGACCGGACGGGAGTTCAGCCCCAGCATTTT
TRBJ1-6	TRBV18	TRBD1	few	CASSQDRGRFSPLHF	TGTGCCAGCTCGCAGGACAGGGGAAGGTTTTCACCCCTCCACTTT
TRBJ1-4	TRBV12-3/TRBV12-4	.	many	CASSSSTVDGNNEKLFF	TGTGCCAGCAGTTCCTCCACCGTGGACGGGAATAATGAAAAACTGTTTTTT
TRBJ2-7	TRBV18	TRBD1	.	CASSPRRDRGHEQYF	TGTGCCAGCTCACCTCGCCGGGACAGGGGCCACGAGCAGTACTTC
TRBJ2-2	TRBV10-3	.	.	CATGDLTDYTHTGELFF	TGTGCCACGGGGGACCTGACAGATTACACTCACACCGGGGAGCTGTTTTTT
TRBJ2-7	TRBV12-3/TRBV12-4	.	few	CASSPGDGESSYEQYF	TGTGCCAGCAGTCCCGGGGACGGGGAGAGCTCCTACGAGCAGTACTTC
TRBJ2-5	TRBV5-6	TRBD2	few	CASSLLWTSGLQETQYF	TGTGCCAGCAGCTTGTTGTGGACTAGCGGGTTACAAGAGACCCAGTACTTC
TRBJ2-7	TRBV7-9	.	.	CASSLAPGGEQYF	TGTGCCAGCAGCTTAGCGCCGGGTGGCGAGCAGTACTTC
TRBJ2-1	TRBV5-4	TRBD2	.	CASSFSRSGGVHNEQFF	TGTGCCAGCAGCTTCAGCCGGAGCGGGGGGGTTCACAATGAGCAGTTCTTC
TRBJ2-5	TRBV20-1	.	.	CSGMRGSETQYF	TGCAGTGGAATGCGGGGCTCAGAGACCCAGTACTTC
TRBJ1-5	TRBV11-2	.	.	CASSLSDSNQPQHF	TGTGCCAGCAGCTTATCAGATAGCAATCAGCCCCAGCATTTT
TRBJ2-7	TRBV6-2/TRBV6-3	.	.	CASGAPGDPPYEQYF	TGTGCCAGCGGTGCTCCAGGGGATCCTCCCTACGAGCAGTACTTC
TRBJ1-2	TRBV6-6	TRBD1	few	CASSYLGGQGNYGYTF	TGTGCCAGCAGTTACCTTGGAGGACAGGGGAACTATGGCTACACCTTC
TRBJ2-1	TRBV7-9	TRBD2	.	CASSFTSGGAHDEQFF	TGTGCCAGCAGCTTCACTAGCGGGGGGGCCCACGATGAGCAGTTCTTC
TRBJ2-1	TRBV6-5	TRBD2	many	CASSSPPGLAGGPGEQFF	TGTGCCAGCAGTTCTCCCCCGGGCCTAGCGGGGGGACCGGGGGAGCAGTTCTTC
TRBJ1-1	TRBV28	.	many	CASSVGGGSFNTEAFF	TGTGCCAGCAGCGTAGGTGGGGGAAGTTTTAACACTGAAGCTTTCTTT
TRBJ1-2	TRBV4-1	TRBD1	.	CTSSQDWYQGASERGYTF	TGCACCAGCAGCCAAGATTGGTATCAGGGGGCATCGGAGAGAGGCTACACCTTC
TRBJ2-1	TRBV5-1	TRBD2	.	CASSLTSGGTYNEQFF	TGCGCCAGCAGCTTGACTAGCGGGGGAACCTACAATGAGCAGTTCTTC
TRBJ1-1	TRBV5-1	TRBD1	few	CASSLGQGLEAFF	TGCGCCAGCAGCTTGGGACAGGGCCTTGAAGCTTTCTTT
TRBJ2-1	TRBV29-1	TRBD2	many	CSVGFAAGGNEQFF	TGCAGCGTTGGGTTTGCAGCGGGGGGCAATGAGCAGTTCTTC
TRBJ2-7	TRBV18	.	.	CASSPSSQGSYEQYF	TGTGCCAGCTCACCATCTAGTCAGGGATCCTACGAGCAGTACTTC
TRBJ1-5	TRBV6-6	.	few	CASTRINSNQPQHF	TGTGCCTCCACGCGGATTAATAGCAATCAGCCCCAGCATTTT
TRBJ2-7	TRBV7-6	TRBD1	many	CASSPWTGVAYEQYF	TGTGCCAGCAGCCCCTGGACAGGGGTGGCCTACGAGCAGTACTTC
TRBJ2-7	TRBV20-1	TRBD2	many	CSADRWTSGGWEQYF	TGCAGTGCCGACAGATGGACTAGCGGGGGGTGGGAGCAGTACTTC
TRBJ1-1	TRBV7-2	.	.	CASSFNRGLANTEAFF	TGTGCCAGCAGTTTCAACCGGGGGTTAGCGAACACTGAAGCTTTCTTT
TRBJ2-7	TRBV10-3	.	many	CAISGSWDKSSYEQYF	TGTGCCATCAGTGGATCCTGGGACAAGAGCTCCTACGAGCAGTACTTC
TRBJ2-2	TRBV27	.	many	CASSDPTGELFF	TGTGCCAGCAGCGACCCGACGGGGGAGCTGTTTTTT
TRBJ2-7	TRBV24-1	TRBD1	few	CATSDRDSPYEQYF	TGTGCCACCAGTGACAGGGACAGTCCCTACGAGCAGTACTTC
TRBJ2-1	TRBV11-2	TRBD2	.	CASRSTGTSPYNEQFF	TGTGCCAGCAGATCCACCGGGACTAGTCCATACAATGAGCAGTTCTTC
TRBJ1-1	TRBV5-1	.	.	CASSLNPGSNTEAFF	TGCGCCAGCAGCCTGAACCCTGGGTCGAACACTGAAGCTTTCTTT
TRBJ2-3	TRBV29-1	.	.	CSVESLPGTRTDTQYF	TGCAGCGTTGAATCTCTTCCCGGGACAAGGACAGATACGCAGTATTTT
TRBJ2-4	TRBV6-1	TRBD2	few	CAATSGSTKNIQYF	TGTGCCGCGACTAGCGGGTCTACCAAAAACATTCAGTACTTC
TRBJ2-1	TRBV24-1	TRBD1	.	CATGDRGSDEQFF	TGTGCCACCGGGGACAGGGGGAGCGATGAGCAGTTCTTC
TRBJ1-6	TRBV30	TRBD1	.	CAWRGDRESYNSPLHF	TGTGCCTGGAGGGGTGACAGGGAATCCTATAATTCACCCCTCCACTTT
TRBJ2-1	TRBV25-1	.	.	CASSGWGAAYNEQFF	TGTGCCAGCAGTGGCTGGGGGGCGGCCTACAATGAGCAGTTCTTC
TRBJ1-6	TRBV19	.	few	CASSVGTPDSPLHF	TGTGCCAGTAGTGTCGGGACACCAGATTCACCCCTCCACTTT
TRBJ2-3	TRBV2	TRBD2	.	CASSLAGLAGGGDTQYF	TGTGCCAGCAGTCTTGCCGGACTAGCGGGGGGTGGAGATACGCAGTATTTT
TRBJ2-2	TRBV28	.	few	CASSHSWGTTNTGELFF	TGTGCCAGCAGCCACTCTTGGGGGACAACGAACACCGGGGAGCTGTTTTTT
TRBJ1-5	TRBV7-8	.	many	CASSLVETVYSNQPQHF	TGTGCCAGCAGCTTAGTCGAGACGGTTTATAGCAATCAGCCCCAGCATTTT
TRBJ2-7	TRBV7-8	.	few	CASSIDGGYEQYF	TGTGCCAGCAGCATAGACGGGGGCTACGAGCAGTACTTC
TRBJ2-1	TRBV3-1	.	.	CASSRGVNEQFF	TGTGCCAGCAGCCGCGGAGTTAATGAGCAGTTCTTC
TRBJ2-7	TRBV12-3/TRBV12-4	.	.	CASSLYSYEQYF	TGTGCCAGCAGTTTATACAGCTACGAGCAGTACTTC
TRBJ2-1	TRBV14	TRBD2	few	CASSQPGLAGGPLYNEQFF	TGTGCCAGCAGCCAGCCGGGACTAGCGGGGGGCCCGTTATACAATGAGCAGTTCTTC
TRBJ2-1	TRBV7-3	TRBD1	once	CASSPGVGQGVEQFF	TGTGCCAGCAGCCCCGGGGTCGGACAGGGGGTTGAGCAGTTCTTC
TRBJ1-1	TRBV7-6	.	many	CASSFPLSDSANTEAFF	TGTGCCAGCAGCTTCCCGCTTTCGGACAGCGCGAACACTGAAGCTTTCTTT
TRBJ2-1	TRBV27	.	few	CASSGQADNEQFF	TGTGCCAGCAGTGGTCAGGCCGACAATGAGCAGTTCTTC
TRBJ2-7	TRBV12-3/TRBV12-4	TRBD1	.	CASQGARSYEQYF	TGTGCCAGCCAGGGGGCGCGTTCCTACGAGCAGTACTTC
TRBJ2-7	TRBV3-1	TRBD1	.	CASSPGEGGPFEQYF	TGTGCCAGCAGCCCAGGGGAAGGGGGCCCCTTCGAGCAGTACTTC
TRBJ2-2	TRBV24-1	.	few	CATSTRDKNTGELFF	TGTGCCACCAGCACGAGGGACAAGAACACCGGGGAGCTGTTTTTT
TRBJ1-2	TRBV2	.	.	CATQLGNGYTF	TGTGCCACCCAATTGGGAAACGGCTACACCTTC
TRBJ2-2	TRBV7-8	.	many	CASSLNGGAGELFF	TGTGCCAGCAGCTTAAATGGTGGGGCCGGGGAGCTGTTTTTT
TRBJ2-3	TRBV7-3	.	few	CASSLTGGPLDTQYF	TGTGCCAGCAGCTTAACCGGCGGGCCATTGGATACGCAGTATTTT
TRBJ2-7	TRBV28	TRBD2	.	CASRRTSGGIVTDEQYF	TGTGCCAGCAGGCGGACTAGCGGGGGCATTGTTACAGACGAGCAGTACTTC
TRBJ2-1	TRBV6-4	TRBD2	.	CARSGAGGSYNEQFF	TGTGCCAGAAGTGGGGCGGGGGGTTCCTACAATGAGCAGTTCTTC